This T cell receptor beta chain was profiled in a study of CD8 T cells in ankylosing spondylitis. Study conclusions and caveats: Matched ankylosing spondylitis synovial fluid reportedly contained a significantly enriched population of disease-linked clones. With a CD8+ phenotype, disease-linked clones were relatively rare in peripheral blood. Before this, some motif variants had been reported in reactive arthritis synovial fluid and blood.

This CDR3 has 16 residues. In germline, CDR1 is MNHEY, CDR2 SMNVEV (reference sequence). Deletions cut 6 bases from V and 4 bases from J, with 21 bases between. Only a few counts were recorded for this clonotype. The antigen is unknown. The TCR beta libraries were generated through quantitative 5'-RACE incorporating molecular barcodes. In TCRdb, the 5' RACE reads were re-called with MiXCR into one record per CDR3 protein. Of approximately 39,000 distinct CDR3 sequences listed, 13% were seen once; the top ten hold 32%. Sequencing input: synovial fluid, either unsorted or a sorted T cell fraction (not recorded which). This TCR came from a male donor with ankylosing spondylitis. The chain employs TRBV27 and TRBJ2-5, with D perhaps TRBD1 (6 bases). DNA for the CDR3: TGTGCCAGCAGAGGGGGACCAGCGTCGGTCGTAGAGACCCAGTACTTC. Translating gives CASRGGPASVVETQYF.